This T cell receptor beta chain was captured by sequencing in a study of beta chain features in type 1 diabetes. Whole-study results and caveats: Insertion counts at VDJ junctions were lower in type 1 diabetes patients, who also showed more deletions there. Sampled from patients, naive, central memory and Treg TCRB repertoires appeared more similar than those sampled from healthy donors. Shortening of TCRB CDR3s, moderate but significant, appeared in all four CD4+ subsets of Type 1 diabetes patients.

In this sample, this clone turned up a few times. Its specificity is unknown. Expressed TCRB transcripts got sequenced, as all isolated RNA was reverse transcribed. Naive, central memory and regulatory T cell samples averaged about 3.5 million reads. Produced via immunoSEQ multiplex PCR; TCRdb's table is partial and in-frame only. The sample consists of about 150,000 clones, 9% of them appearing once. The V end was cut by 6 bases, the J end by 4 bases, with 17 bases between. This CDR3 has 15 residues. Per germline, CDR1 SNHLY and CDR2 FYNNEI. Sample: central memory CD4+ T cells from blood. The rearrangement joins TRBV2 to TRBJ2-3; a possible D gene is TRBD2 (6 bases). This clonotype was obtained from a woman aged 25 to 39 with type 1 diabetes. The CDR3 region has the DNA TGTGCCAGCAGCCAAGAGGGGTCTAGCGCAGATACGCAGTATTTT. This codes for CASSQEGSSADTQYF.